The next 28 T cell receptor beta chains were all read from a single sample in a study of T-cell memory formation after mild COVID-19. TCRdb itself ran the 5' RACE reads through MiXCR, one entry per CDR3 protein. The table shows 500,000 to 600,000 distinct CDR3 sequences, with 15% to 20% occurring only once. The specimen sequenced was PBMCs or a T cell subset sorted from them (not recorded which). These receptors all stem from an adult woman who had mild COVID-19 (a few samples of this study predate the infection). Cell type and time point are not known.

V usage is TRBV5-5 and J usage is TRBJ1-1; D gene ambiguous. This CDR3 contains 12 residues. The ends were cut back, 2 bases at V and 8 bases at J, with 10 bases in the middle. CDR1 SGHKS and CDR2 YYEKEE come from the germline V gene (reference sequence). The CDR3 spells CASSLTGWEAFF. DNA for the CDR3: TGTGCCAGCAGCTTAACCGGTTGGGAAGCTTTCTTT.

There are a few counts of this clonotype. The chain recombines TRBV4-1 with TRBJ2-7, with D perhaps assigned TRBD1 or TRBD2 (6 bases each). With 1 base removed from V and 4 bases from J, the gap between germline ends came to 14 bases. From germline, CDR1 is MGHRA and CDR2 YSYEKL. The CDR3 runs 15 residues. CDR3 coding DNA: TGCGCCAGCAGCCAAGGGCGAGGGGGGCGATACGAGCAGTACTTC. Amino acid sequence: CASSQGRGGRYEQYF.

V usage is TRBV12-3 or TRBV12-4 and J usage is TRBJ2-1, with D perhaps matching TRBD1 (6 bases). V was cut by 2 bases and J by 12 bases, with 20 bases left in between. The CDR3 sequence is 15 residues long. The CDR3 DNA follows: TGTGCCAGCAGTTTAAAAATCCGGGACATTCTGGGGCAGTTCTTC. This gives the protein CASSLKIRDILGQFF.

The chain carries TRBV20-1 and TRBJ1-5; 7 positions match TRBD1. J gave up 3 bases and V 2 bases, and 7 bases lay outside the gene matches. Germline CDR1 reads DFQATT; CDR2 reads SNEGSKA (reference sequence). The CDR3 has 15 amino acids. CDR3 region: CSARLTGEDNQPQHF. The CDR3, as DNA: TGCAGTGCTAGATTAACAGGGGAGGACAATCAGCCCCAGCATTTT.

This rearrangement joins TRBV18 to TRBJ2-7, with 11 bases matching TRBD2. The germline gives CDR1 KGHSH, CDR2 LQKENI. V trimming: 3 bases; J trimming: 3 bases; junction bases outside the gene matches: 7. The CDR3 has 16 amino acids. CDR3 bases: TGTGCCAGCTCACCCCTTGGGACTAGCGGATACTACGAGCAGTACTTC. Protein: CASSPLGTSGYYEQYF.

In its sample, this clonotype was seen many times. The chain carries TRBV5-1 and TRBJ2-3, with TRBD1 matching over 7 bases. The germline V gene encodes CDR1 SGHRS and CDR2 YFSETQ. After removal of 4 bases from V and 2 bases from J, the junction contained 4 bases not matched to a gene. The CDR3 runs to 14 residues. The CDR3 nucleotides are TGCGCCAGCAGCAAAGGACAGGCCACAGATACGCAGTATTTT. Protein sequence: CASSKGQATDTQYF.

The CDR3 DNA reads as TGCAGTGCTAGAGATTGGCAGGGAGTGGCTAATGAAAAACTGTTTTTT. Amino acids: CSARDWQGVANEKLFF. The chain combines TRBV20-1 with TRBJ1-4, with D possibly matching TRBD1 (5 bases). Germline-derived CDR1 and CDR2 are DFQATT and SNEGSKA (reference sequence). CDR3 size: 16 residues. Trimming removed 0 bases at V and 3 bases at J, with 14 bases between.

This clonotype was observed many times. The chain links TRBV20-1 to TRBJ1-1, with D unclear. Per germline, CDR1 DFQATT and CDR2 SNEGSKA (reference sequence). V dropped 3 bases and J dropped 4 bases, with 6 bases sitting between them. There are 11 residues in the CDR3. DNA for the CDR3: TGCAGTGCTAGGGTACTCACTGAAGCTTTCTTT. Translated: CSARVLTEAFF.

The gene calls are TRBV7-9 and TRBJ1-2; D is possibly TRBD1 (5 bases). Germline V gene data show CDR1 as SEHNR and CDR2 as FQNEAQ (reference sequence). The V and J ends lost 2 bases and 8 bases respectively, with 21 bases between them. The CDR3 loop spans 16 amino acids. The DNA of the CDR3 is TGTGCCAGCAGCTTATCGGACACGTCCTCTTTCGACGGCTACACCTTC. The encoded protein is CASSLSDTSSFDGYTF.

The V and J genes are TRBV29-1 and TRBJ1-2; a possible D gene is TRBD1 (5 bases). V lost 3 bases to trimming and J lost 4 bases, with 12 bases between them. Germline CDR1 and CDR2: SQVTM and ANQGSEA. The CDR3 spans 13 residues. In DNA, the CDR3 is TGCAGCGTTGACGGGGGGACCGGCTATGGCTACACCTTC. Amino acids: CSVDGGTGYGYTF.

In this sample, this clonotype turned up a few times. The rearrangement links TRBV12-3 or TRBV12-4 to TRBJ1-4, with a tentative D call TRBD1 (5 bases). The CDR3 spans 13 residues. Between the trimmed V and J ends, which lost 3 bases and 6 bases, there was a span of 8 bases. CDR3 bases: TGTGCCAGCAGTTTCATCAGGGATGAAAAACTGTTTTTT. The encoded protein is CASSFIRDEKLFF.

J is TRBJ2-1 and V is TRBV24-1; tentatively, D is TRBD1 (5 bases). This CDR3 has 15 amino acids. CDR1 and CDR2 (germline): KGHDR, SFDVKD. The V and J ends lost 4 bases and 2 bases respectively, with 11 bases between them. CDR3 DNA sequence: TGTGCCACCAGTGAGCCAGGGAAAGCCTACAATGAGCAGTTCTTC. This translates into CATSEPGKAYNEQFF.

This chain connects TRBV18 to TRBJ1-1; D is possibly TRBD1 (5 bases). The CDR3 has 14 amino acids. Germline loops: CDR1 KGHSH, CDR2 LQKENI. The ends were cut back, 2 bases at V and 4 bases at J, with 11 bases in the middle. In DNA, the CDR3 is TGTGCCAGCTCACCAGAGGGGCTGGTCACTGAAGCTTTCTTT. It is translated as CASSPEGLVTEAFF.

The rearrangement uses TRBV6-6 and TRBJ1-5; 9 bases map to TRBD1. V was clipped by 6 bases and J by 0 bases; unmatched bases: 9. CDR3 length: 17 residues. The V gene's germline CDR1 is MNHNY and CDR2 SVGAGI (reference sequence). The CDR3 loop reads CASSQGDRAYSNQPQHF. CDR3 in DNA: TGTGCCAGCAGCCAAGGGGACAGGGCTTATAGCAATCAGCCCCAGCATTTT.

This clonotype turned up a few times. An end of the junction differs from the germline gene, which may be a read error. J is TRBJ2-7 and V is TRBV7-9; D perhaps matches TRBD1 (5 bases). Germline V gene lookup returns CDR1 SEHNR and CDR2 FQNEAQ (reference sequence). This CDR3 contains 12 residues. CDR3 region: CASSLDIRGASF. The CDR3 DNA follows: TGTGCCAGCAGCTTAGATATCCGTGGGGCTTCCTTC.

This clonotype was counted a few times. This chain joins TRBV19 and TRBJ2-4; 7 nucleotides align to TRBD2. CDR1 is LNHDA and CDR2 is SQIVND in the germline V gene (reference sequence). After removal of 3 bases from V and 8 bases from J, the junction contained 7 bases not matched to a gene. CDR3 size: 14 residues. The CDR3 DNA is TGTGCCAGTAGTATCGCCGGGAGGTATGACATTCAGTACTTC. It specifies CASSIAGRYDIQYF.

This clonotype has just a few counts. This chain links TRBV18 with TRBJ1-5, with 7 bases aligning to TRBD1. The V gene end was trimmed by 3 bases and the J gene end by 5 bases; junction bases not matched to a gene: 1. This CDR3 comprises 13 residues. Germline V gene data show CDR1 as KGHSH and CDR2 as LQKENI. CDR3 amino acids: CASSPGQHQPQHF. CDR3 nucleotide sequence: TGTGCCAGCTCACCGGGACAGCATCAGCCCCAGCATTTT. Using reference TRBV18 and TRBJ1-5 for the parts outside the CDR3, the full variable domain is NAGVMQNPRHLVRRRGQEARLRCSPMKGHSHVYWYRQLPEEGLKFMVYLQKENIIDESGMPKERFSAEFPKEGPSILRIQQVVRGDSAAYFCASSPGQHQPQHFGDGTRLSIL.

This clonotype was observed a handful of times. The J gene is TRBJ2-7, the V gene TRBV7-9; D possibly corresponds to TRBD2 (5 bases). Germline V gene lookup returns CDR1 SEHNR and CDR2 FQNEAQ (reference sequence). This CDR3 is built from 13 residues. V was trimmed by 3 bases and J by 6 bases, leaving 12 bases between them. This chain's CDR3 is CASSFEGSGEQYF. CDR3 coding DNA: TGTGCCAGCAGCTTTGAGGGTTCGGGCGAGCAGTACTTC.

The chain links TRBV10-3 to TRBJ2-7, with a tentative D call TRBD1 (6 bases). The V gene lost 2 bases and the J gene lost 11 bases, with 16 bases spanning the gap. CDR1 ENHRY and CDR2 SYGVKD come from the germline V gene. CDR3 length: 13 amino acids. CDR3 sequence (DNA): TGTGCCATCAGTGAGGCAGGGGTCGGGGAGAAGTACTTC. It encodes CAISEAGVGEKYF.

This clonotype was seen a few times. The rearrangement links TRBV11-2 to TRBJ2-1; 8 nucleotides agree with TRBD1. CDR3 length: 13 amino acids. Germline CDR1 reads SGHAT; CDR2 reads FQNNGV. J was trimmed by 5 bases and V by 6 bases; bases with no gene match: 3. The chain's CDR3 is CASRGQAHNEQFF. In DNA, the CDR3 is TGTGCCAGCAGGGGACAGGCCCACAATGAGCAGTTCTTC.

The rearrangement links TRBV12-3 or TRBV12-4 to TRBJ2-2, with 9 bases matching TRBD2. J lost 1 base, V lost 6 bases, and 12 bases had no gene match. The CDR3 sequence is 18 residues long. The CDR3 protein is CASSLGGSGSRNTGELFF. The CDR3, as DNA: TGTGCCAGCAGCCTCGGGGGTAGCGGGAGTAGGAACACCGGGGAGCTGTTTTTT.

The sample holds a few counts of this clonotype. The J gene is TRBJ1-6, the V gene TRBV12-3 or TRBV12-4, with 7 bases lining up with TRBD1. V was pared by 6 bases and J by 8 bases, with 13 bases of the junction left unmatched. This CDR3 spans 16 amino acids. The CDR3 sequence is CASSPGQVGAYSPLHF. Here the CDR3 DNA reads TGTGCCAGCAGCCCCGGACAGGTGGGGGCTTATTCACCCCTCCACTTT.

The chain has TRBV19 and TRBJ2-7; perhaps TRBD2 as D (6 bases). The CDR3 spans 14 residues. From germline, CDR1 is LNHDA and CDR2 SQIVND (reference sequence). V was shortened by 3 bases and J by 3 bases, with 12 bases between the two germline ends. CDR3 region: CASSMGLPLYEQYF. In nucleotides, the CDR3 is TGTGCCAGTAGTATGGGACTGCCACTCTACGAGCAGTACTTC. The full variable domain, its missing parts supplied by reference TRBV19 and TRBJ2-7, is DGGITQSPKYLFRKEGQNVTLSCEQNLNHDAMYWYRQDPGQGLRLIYYSQIVNDFQKGDIAEGYSVSREKKESFPLTVTSAQKNPTAFYLCASSMGLPLYEQYFGPGTRLTVT.

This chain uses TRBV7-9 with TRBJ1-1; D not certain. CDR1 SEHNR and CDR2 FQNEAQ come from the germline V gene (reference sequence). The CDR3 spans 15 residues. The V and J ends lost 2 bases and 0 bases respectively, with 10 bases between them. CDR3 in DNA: TGTGCCAGCAGCTTACCGGGCGCACTGAACACTGAAGCTTTCTTT. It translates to CASSLPGALNTEAFF.

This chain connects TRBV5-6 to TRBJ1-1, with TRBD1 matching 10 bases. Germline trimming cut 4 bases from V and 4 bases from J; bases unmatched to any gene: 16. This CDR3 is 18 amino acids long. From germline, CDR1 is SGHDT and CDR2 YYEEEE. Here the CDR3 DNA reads TGTGCCAGCAGCCCACCCCCCGGGACAGGGGTCGTGGGCACTGAAGCTTTCTTT. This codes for CASSPPPGTGVVGTEAFF.

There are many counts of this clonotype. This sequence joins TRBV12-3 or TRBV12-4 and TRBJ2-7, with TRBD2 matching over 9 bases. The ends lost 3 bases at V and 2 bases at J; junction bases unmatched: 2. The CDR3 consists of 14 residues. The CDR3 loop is CASSFGGGAYEQYF. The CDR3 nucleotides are TGTGCCAGCAGTTTTGGCGGGGGGGCCTACGAGCAGTACTTC.

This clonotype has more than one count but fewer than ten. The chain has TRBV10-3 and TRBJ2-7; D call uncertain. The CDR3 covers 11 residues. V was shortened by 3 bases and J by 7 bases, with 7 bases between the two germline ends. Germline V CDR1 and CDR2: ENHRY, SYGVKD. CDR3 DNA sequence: TGTGCCATCAGTGACGTTTGGGAGCAGTACTTC. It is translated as CAISDVWEQYF.

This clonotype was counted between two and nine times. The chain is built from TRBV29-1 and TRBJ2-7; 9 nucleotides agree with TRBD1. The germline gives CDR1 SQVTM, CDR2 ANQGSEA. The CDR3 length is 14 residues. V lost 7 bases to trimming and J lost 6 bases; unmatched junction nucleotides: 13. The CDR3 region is CSAQGQGPAGEQYF. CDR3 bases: TGCAGCGCGCAGGGACAGGGACCCGCGGGCGAGCAGTACTTC.